These 18 T cell receptor beta chains were all obtained from the same sample, sequenced in a study of T cells in Graves' hyperthyroidism and ophthalmopathy. Amplification of TCR beta CDR3 regions was performed using RNA transcripts as template. HTBI primers were the set used in a first-round RT-PCR of the TCR CDR3. TCRdb re-called the multiplex PCR reads with MiXCR, one entry per CDR3 protein. Of roughly 650,000 distinct CDR3 sequences listed, 16% are singletons. The sequenced sample consisted of blood. The receptors come from a woman aged 40 to 50 with Graves' ophthalmopathy.

This rearrangement joins TRBV28 to TRBJ1-2; the D gene is possibly TRBD1 (5 bases). There are 13 residues in the CDR3. Trimming stripped 6 bases from V and 6 bases from J, with 14 bases between. Germline V gene lookup returns CDR1 MDHEN and CDR2 SYDVKM. The CDR3 is CASRPVGGDGYTF. DNA of the CDR3: TGTGCCAGCAGGCCGGTTGGGGGGGATGGCTACACCTTC.

The V gene is TRBV5-1, the J gene TRBJ2-7; 7 positions match TRBD1. J gave up 3 bases and V 4 bases, and 10 bases lay outside the gene matches. The CDR3 runs to 15 residues. Germline values: CDR1 SGHRS, CDR2 YFSETQ. CDR3 DNA sequence: TGCGCCAGCAGCCATTGGGACAGTTCCGACTACGAGCAGTACTTC. Translation gives CASSHWDSSDYEQYF.

With regard to this clonotype: A clone one base away is much larger, so this may be a read error. This chain links TRBV11-1 with TRBJ2-2; the D is unclear. Germline-derived CDR1 and CDR2 are SGHAT and FQDESV (reference sequence). This CDR3 is built from 13 residues. V lost 6 bases and J lost 4, with 9 bases in between. CDR3 sequence reads: CASSRSSTGELFF. The CDR3 nucleotides are TGTGCCAGCAGTCGGTCGAGCACCGGGGAGCTGTTTTTT.

This chain joins TRBV6-2 or TRBV6-3 and TRBJ2-1; 11 positions agree with TRBD2. CDR1 and CDR2 from the germline V gene are MNHEY and SVGEGT. The CDR3 contains 15 residues. Unmatched junction bases numbered 11, after V lost 7 bases and J lost 9 bases. CDR3 sequence (DNA): TGTGCCAGCATCATAAGGCTAGCGGGGGGCGGTGAGCAGTTCTTC. Its translation: CASIIRLAGGGEQFF.

This clonotype has at least ten counts. The rearrangement links TRBV2 to TRBJ1-1; 8 nucleotides match TRBD1. With V trimmed by 4 bases and J by 6 bases, 7 bases remained unmatched. Germline V CDR1 and CDR2: SNHLY, FYNNEI. CDR3 length equals 14 residues. In nucleotides, the CDR3 is TGTGCCAGCAGTGCGCTCAGGGGGCTATCTGAAGCTTTCTTT. Protein: CASSALRGLSEAFF.

This chain joins TRBV2 and TRBJ2-1, with D possibly being TRBD1 or TRBD2 (6 bases each). Germline values: CDR1 SNHLY, CDR2 FYNNEI. The CDR3 sequence is 13 residues long. The V gene lost 3 bases and the J gene lost 9 bases, with 12 bases spanning the gap. The CDR3 reads CASSEYREVEQFF. In DNA form, the CDR3 reads TGTGCCAGCAGTGAGTACAGGGAGGTTGAGCAGTTCTTC.

This clonotype was picked up many times. V and J are TRBV2 and TRBJ2-1, with 8 bases identical to TRBD2. The CDR3 runs to 14 residues. V shed 6 bases, J shed 2 bases, and the junction held 3 bases outside the gene matches. The germline gives CDR1 SNHLY, CDR2 FYNNEI. CDR3 bases: TGTGCCAGCAGGCGGGGGGCCCCCTACAATGAGCAGTTCTTC. Translated: CASRRGAPYNEQFF.

This clonotype was counted between two and nine times. The chain couples TRBV12-3 or TRBV12-4 to TRBJ2-3, with a tentative D call TRBD2 (6 bases). The CDR3 loop spans 17 amino acids. V dropped 4 bases and J dropped 5 bases, with 22 bases sitting between them. The CDR3 loop is CASSYSRSSALEDTQYF. For the CDR3, the DNA is TGTGCCAGCAGTTACTCGCGTTCTAGCGCCCTAGAAGATACGCAGTATTTT.

This sequence joins TRBV3-1 and TRBJ2-3; the match to TRBD2 covers 11 bases. Germline-derived CDR1 and CDR2 are LGHDT and YNNKEL (reference sequence). Trimming at V came to 4 bases and at J to 4 bases, leaving 7 bases not matched to a gene. CDR3 length: 16 residues. CDR3 sequence: CASSRETSGVADTQYF. In nucleotides, the CDR3 is TGTGCCAGCAGCCGAGAGACTAGCGGGGTCGCAGATACGCAGTATTTT.

This clonotype was recorded a few times. The J gene is TRBJ1-4, the V gene TRBV7-2; D gene ambiguous. CDR1 and CDR2 from the germline V gene are SGHTA and FQGNSA. Trimming removed 5 bases at V and 7 bases at J, with 17 bases between. The CDR3 loop spans 15 amino acids. The CDR3 sequence is CASSINSASGEKLFF. The CDR3 DNA is TGTGCCAGCAGCATAAACAGCGCCTCTGGTGAAAAACTGTTTTTT.

This clonotype was detected ten times or more. The V and J genes are TRBV2 and TRBJ1-5, with unresolved D. This CDR3 is built from 15 residues. CDR1 is SNHLY, CDR2 FYNNEI, per germline. V was shortened by 5 bases and J by 1 base, with 12 bases between the two germline ends. The CDR3 nucleotides read TGTGCCAGCAGTCCCGACGGACTCAGCAATCAGCCCCAGCATTTT. This encodes CASSPDGLSNQPQHF.

This clonotype came up many times. The chain has TRBV28 and TRBJ2-3; 10 bases are shared with TRBD2. Germline V CDR1 and CDR2: MDHEN, SYDVKM. The CDR3 is 17 residues long. The junction had 9 bases not matched to a gene; V was cut back by 3 bases and J by 3 bases. This CDR3 is CASSFEASGSWTDTQYF. In nucleotides, the CDR3 is TGTGCCAGCAGTTTTGAGGCTAGCGGGAGTTGGACAGATACGCAGTATTTT.

This clonotype came up once. The chain recombines TRBV11-2 with TRBJ1-4, with D uncertain. V gave up 3 bases and J gave up 6 bases, with 8 bases separating them. The CDR3 runs to 13 residues. The germline gives CDR1 SGHAT, CDR2 FQNNGV. DNA of the CDR3: TGTGCCAGCAGCTTGAGGAGTTATGAAAAACTGTTTTTT. Translation: CASSLRSYEKLFF.

This clonotype was seen many times. The CDR3 spells CASSARAGGSNTGELFF. CDR3 DNA sequence: TGTGCCAGCAGCGCCCGGGCGGGCGGGTCGAACACCGGGGAGCTGTTTTTT. This chain joins TRBV11-2 and TRBJ2-2, with a tentative D call TRBD2 (5 bases). V shed 5 bases and J shed 0 bases, with 16 bases lying between them. In germline, CDR1 is SGHAT, CDR2 FQNNGV. The CDR3 extends over 17 amino acids.

Ten or more counts support this clonotype. This chain links TRBV20-1 with TRBJ2-5, with 8 bases identical to TRBD2. J gave up 2 bases and V 6 bases, and 5 bases lay outside the gene matches. CDR1 is DFQATT and CDR2 is SNEGSKA in the germline V gene (reference sequence). The CDR3 totals 13 residues. The DNA for the CDR3 is TGCAGTGCCGGCCGGGGGGGGCAAGAGACCCAGTACTTC. Its translation is CSAGRGGQETQYF.

This clonotype has ten or more counts. The V gene is TRBV2, the J gene TRBJ2-7, with TRBD1 matching 12 bases. Trimming at V came to 6 bases and at J to 9 bases, leaving 15 bases not matched to a gene. The germline CDR1 and CDR2 sequences are SNHLY and FYNNEI. The CDR3 has 16 amino acids. The CDR3 DNA is TGTGCCAGCAGAGACCGTACCAGGGGACAGGGGGCTCCGCAGTACTTC. Amino acids: CASRDRTRGQGAPQYF.

V and J are TRBV30 and TRBJ1-1; D gene ambiguous. The CDR3 length is 11 residues. V shed 5 bases and J shed 0 bases, with 4 bases lying between them. The germline CDR1 and CDR2 sequences are GTSNPN and SVGIG (reference sequence). The CDR3 sequence is CAWVMNTEAFF. In DNA, the CDR3 is TGTGCCTGGGTTATGAACACTGAAGCTTTCTTT. The full variable domain, with the rest looked up from reference TRBV30 and TRBJ1-1, is SQTIHQWPATLVQPVGSPLSLECTVEGTSNPNLYWYRQAAGRGLQLLFYSVGIGQISSEVPQNLSASRPQDRQFILSSKKLLLSDSGFYLCAWVMNTEAFFGQGTRLTVV.

The rearrangement uses TRBV2 and TRBJ2-2; D possibly corresponds to TRBD1 (10 bases). V dropped 7 bases and J dropped 1 base, with 31 bases sitting between them. Per the germline V gene, CDR1 is SNHLY and CDR2 is FYNNEI. CDR3 length: 21 amino acids. As DNA, the CDR3 is TGTGCCAGCACCTGGACAGGGGGTGATAGCGGGAGTGACTGGAACACCGGGGAGCTGTTTTTT. This gives the protein CASTWTGGDSGSDWNTGELFF. Full variable domain (remainder filled in from reference TRBV2 and TRBJ2-2): EPEVTQTPSHQVTQMGQEVILRCVPISNHLYFYWYRQILGQKVEFLVSFYNNEISEKSEIFDDQFSVERPDGSNFTLKIRSTKLEDSAMYFCASTWTGGDSGSDWNTGELFFGEGSRLTVL.